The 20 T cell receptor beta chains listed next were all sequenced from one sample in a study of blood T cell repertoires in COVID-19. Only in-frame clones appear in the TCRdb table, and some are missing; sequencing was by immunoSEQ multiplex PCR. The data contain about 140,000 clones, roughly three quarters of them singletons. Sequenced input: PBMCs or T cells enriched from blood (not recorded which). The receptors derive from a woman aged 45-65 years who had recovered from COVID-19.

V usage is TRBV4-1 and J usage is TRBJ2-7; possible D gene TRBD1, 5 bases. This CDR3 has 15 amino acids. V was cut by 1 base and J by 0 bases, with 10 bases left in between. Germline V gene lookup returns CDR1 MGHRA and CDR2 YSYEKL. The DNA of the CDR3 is TGCGCCAGCAGCCAAGGACAGAGCAGCTCCTACGAGCAGTACTTC. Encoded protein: CASSQGQSSSYEQYF.

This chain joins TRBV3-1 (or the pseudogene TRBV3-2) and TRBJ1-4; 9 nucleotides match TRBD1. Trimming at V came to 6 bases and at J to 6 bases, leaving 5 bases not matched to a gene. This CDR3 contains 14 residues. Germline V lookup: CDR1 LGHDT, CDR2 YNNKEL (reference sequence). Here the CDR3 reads CASRVQGADEKLFF. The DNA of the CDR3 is TGTGCCAGCAGGGTACAGGGGGCGGATGAAAAACTGTTTTTT.

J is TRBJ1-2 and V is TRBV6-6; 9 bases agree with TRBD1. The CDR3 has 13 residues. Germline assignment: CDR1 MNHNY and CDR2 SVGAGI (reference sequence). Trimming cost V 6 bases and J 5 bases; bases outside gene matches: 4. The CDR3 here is CASSVDRGYGYTF. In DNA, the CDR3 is TGTGCCAGCAGCGTCGACAGGGGGTATGGCTACACCTTC.

CDR3 nucleotides: TGTGCCAGCACCCTACAGGGGGTTACTAACTATGGCTACACCTTC. This translates into CASTLQGVTNYGYTF. The chain uses TRBV21-1 and TRBJ1-2; the D segment call TRBD1 is taken from the table without a DNA check. TRBV21-1 is described as a pseudogene. The length of the CDR3 is 15 residues.

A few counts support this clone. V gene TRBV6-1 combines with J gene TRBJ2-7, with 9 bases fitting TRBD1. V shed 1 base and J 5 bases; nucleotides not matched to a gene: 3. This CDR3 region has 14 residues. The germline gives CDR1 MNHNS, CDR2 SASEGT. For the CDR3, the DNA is TGTGCCAGCAGTGAAGGGACAGGGGTGAACGAGCAGTACGTC. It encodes CASSEGTGVNEQYV.

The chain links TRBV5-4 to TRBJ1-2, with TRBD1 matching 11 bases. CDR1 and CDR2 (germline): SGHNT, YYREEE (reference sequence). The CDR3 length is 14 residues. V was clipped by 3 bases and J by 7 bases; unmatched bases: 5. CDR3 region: CASSSDRGLSGYTF. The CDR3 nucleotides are TGTGCCAGCAGCTCGGACAGGGGGCTGTCTGGCTACACCTTC.

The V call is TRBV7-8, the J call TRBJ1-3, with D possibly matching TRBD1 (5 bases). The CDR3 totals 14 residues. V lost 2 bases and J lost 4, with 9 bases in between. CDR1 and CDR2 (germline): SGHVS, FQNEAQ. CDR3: CASSLTGSGNTIYF. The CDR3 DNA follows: TGTGCCAGCAGCTTAACAGGATCAGGAAACACCATATATTTT.

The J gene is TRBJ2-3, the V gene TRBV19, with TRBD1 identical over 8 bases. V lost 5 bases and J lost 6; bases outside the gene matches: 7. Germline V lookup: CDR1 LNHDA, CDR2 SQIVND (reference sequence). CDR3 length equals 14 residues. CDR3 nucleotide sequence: TGTGCCAGTAGTGGACAGGGCTTTTTTGATACGCAGTATTTT. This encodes CASSGQGFFDTQYF.

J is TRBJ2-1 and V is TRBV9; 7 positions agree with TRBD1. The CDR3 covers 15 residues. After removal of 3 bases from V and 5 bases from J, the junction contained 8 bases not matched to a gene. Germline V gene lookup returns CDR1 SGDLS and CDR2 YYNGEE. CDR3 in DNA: TGTGCCAGCAGCGCAGAGACAGGGCGGAACAATGAGCAGTTCTTC. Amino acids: CASSAETGRNNEQFF. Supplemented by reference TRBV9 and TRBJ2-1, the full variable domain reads DSGVTQTPKHLITATGQRVTLRCSPRSGDLSVYWYQQSLDQGLQFLIQYYNGEERAKGNILERFSAQQFPDLHSELNLSSLELGDSALYFCASSAETGRNNEQFFGPGTRLTVL.

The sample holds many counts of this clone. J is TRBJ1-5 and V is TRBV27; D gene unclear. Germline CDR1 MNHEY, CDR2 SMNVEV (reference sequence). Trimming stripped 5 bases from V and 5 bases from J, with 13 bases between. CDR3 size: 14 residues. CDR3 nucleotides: TGTGCCAGCAGTGTGCAAGCCCGCTATCAGCCCCAGCATTTT. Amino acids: CASSVQARYQPQHF.

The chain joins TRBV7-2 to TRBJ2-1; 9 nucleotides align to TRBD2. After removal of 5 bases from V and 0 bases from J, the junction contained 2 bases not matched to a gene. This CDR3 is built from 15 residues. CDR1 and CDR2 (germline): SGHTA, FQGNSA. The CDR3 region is CASSASGASYNEQFF. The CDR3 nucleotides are TGTGCCAGCAGCGCTAGCGGGGCCTCCTACAATGAGCAGTTCTTC.

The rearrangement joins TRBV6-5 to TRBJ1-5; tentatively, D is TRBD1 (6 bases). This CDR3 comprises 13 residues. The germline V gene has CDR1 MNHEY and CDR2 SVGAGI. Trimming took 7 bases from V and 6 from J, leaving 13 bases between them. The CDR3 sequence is CASIGGRRQPQHF. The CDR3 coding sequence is TGTGCCAGCATCGGGGGGCGTCGTCAGCCCCAGCATTTT.

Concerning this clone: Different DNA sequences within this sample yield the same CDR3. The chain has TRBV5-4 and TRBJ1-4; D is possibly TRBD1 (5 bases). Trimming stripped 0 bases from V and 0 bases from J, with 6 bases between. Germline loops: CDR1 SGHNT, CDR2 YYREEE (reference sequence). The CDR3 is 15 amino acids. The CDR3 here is CASSLGGATNEKLFF. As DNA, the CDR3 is TGTGCCAGCAGCTTGGGGGGCGCAACTAATGAAAAACTGTTTTTT.

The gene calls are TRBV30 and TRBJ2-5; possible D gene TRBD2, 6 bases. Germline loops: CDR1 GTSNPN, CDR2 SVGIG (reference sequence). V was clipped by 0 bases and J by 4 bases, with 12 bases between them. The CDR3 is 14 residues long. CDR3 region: CAWSVQAGTETQYF. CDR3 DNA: TGTGCCTGGAGTGTGCAAGCGGGTACAGAGACCCAGTACTTC.

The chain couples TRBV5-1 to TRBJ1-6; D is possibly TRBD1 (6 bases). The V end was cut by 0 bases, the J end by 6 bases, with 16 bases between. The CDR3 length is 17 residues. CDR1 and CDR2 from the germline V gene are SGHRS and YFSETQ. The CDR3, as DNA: TGCGCCAGCAGCTTGGTGACAGGCACCCTTATTAATTCACCCCTCCACTTT. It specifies CASSLVTGTLINSPLHF.

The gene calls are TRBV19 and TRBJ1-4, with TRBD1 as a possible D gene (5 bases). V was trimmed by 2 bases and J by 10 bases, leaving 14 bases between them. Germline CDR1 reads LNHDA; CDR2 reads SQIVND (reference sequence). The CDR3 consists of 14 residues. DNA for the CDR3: TGTGCCAGTAGTATACTTAGGGGACTACGAAAACTGTTTTTT. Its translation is CASSILRGLRKLFF.

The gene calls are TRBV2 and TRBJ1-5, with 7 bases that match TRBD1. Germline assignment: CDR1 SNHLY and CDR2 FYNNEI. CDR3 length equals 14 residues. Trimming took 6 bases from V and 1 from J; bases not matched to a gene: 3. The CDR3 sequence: CASRGTVSNQPQHF. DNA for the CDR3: TGTGCCAGCAGGGGGACAGTCAGCAATCAGCCCCAGCATTTT. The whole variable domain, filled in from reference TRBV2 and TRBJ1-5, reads EPEVTQTPSHQVTQMGQEVILRCVPISNHLYFYWYRQILGQKVEFLVSFYNNEISEKSEIFDDQFSVERPDGSNFTLKIRSTKLEDSAMYFCASRGTVSNQPQHFGDGTRLSIL.

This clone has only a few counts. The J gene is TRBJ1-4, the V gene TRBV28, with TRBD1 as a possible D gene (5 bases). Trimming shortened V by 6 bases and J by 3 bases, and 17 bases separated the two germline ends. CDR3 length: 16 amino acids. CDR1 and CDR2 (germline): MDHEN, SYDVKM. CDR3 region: CASRTWGGVPNEKLFF. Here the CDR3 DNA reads TGTGCCAGCAGGACCTGGGGGGGGGTTCCTAATGAAAAACTGTTTTTT.

This CDR3 is CAISVDRTNYGYTF. The DNA for the CDR3 is TGTGCCATCAGTGTGGACAGAACTAACTATGGCTACACCTTC. V gene TRBV10-3 combines with J gene TRBJ1-2; maybe TRBD1 (6 bases). Trimming took 4 bases from V and 0 from J, leaving 9 bases between them. The CDR3 extends over 14 amino acids. From germline, CDR1 is ENHRY and CDR2 SYGVKD.

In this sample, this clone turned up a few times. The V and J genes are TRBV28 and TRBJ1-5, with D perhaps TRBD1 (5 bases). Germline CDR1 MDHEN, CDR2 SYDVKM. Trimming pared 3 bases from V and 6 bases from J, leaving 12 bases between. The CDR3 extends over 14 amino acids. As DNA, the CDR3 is TGTGCCAGCAGTTTCCAGGTGGGGCCTCAGCCCCAGCATTTT. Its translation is CASSFQVGPQPQHF.